This T cell receptor beta chain appears in the sequencing data of a study of siplizumab effects on memory and regulatory T cells. Sequencing was performed with immunoSEQ multiplex PCR; in TCRdb, only in-frame clones are kept and a portion is missing. The sample has 90,000 to 110,000 clones; roughly nine tenths are singletons. As concerns this clone: Its specificity is not known.

Trimming took 1 base from V and 7 from J; bases not matched to a gene: 5. CDR1 is SGHRS, CDR2 YFSETQ, per germline. The CDR3 runs to 15 residues. Study findings and constraints: Unstimulated naive T cells seemed to show more diversity than memory cells did, and they also seemed to be among the major contributors to the alloresponse. Sequences that were alloreactive and traceable to unstimulated CD4+ memory cells were significantly reduced by siplizumab.

Sample: Tregs sorted from blood. This receptor was taken from a human donor in good health. The chain couples TRBV5-1 to TRBJ2-1; 10 bases agree with TRBD2. In DNA, the CDR3 is TGCGCCAGCAGCTTGAGGCTAGCGGGAGTAAATGAGCAGTTCTTC. This codes for CASSLRLAGVNEQFF. The entire variable domain, with the rest obtained from reference TRBV5-1 and TRBJ2-1, is as follows: KAGVTQTPRYLIKTRGQQVTLSCSPISGHRSVSWYQQTPGQGLQFLFEYFSETQRNKGNFPGRFSGRQFSNSRSEMNVSTLELGDSALYLCASSLRLAGVNEQFFGPGTRLTVL.